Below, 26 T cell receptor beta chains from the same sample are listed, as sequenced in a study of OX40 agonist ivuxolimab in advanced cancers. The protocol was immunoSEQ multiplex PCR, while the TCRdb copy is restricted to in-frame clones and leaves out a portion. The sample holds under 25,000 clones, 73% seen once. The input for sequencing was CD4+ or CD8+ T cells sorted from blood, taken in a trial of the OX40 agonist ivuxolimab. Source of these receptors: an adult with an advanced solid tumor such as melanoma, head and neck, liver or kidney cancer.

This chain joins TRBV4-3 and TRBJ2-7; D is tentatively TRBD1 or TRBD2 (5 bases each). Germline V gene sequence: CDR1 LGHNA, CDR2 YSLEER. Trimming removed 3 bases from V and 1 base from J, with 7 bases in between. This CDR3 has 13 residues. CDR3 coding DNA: TGCGCCAGCAGCCAGGGACGGTCCTACGAGCAGTACTTC. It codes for CASSQGRSYEQYF.

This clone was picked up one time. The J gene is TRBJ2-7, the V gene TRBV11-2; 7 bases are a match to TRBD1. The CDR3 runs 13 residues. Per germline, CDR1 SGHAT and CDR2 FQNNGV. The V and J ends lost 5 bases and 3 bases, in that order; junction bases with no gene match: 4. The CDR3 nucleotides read TGTGCCAGCAGCCCATGGGACAGCTACGAGCAGTACTTC. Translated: CASSPWDSYEQYF.

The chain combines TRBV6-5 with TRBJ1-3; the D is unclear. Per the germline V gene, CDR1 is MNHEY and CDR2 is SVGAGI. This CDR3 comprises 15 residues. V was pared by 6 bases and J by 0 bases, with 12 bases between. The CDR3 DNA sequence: TGTGCCAGCAGGCCAGACCCGTTCTCTGGAAACACCATATATTTT. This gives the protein CASRPDPFSGNTIYF.

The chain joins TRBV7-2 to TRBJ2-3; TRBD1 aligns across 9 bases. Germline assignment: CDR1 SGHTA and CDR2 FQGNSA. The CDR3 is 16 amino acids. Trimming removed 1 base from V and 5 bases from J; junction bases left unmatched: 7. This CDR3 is CASSLDGTGWLDTQYF. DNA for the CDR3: TGTGCCAGCAGCTTAGACGGGACAGGGTGGTTAGATACGCAGTATTTT.

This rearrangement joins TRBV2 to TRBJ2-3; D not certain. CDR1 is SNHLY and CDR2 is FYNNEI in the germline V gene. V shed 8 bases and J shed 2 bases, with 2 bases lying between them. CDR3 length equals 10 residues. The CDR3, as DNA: TGTGCCAGCGACACAGATACGCAGTATTTT. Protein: CASDTDTQYF. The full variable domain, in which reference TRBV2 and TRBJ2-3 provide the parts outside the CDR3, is EPEVTQTPSHQVTQMGQEVILRCVPISNHLYFYWYRQILGQKVEFLVSFYNNEISEKSEIFDDQFSVERPDGSNFTLKIRSTKLEDSAMYFCASDTDTQYFGPGTRLTVL.

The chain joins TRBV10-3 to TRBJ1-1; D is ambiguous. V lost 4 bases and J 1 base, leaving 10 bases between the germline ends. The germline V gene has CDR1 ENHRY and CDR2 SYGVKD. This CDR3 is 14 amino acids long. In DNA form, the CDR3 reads TGTGCCATCAGTGTTGGCCTCCCGAACACTGAAGCTTTCTTT. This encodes CAISVGLPNTEAFF.

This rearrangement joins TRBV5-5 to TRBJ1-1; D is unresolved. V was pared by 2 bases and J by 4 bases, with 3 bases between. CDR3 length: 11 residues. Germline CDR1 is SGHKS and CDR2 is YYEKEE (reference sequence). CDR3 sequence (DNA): TGTGCCAGCAGCTTAGCCACTGAAGCTTTCTTT. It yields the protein CASSLATEAFF.

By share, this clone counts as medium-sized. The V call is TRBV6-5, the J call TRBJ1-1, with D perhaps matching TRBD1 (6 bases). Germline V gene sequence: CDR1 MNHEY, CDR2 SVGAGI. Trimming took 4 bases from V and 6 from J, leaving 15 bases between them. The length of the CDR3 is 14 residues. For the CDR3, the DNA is TGTGCCAGCAGTTCCACTGGGGGCGTCGCTGAAGCTTTCTTT. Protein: CASSSTGGVAEAFF.

The CDR3 loop is CASSVAGGLETQYF. Written as DNA, the CDR3 is TGTGCCAGCAGCGTAGCGGGGGGGCTGGAGACCCAGTACTTC. J is TRBJ2-5 and V is TRBV9; 8 positions agree with TRBD2. Germline V gene sequence: CDR1 SGDLS, CDR2 YYNGEE. The CDR3 spans 14 residues. V lost 0 bases to trimming and J lost 5 bases; unmatched junction nucleotides: 3. Supplemented by reference TRBV9 and TRBJ2-5, the full variable domain reads DSGVTQTPKHLITATGQRVTLRCSPRSGDLSVYWYQQSLDQGLQFLIQYYNGEERAKGNILERFSAQQFPDLHSELNLSSLELGDSALYFCASSVAGGLETQYFGPGTRLLVL.

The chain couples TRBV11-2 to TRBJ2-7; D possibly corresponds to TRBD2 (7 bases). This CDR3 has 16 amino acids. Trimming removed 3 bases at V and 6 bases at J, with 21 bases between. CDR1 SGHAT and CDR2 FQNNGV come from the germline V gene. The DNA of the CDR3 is TGTGCCAGCAGCTTCGCCGGGGGCAGGGGAGGGAGCGAGCAGTACTTC. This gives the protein CASSFAGGRGGSEQYF.

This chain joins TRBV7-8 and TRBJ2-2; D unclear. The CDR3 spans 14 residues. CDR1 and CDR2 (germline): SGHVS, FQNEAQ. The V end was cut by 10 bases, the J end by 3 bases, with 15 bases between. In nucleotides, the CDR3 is TGTGCCATTCCGGCCCTACCCGACACCGGGGAGCTGTTTTTT. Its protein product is CAIPALPDTGELFF.

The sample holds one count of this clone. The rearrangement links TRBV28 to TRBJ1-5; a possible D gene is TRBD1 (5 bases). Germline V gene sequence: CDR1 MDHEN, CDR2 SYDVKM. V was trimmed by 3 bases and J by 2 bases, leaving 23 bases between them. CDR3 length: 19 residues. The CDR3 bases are TGTGCCAGCAGTTTCTCCCCCTTTTCGGGGACGTATGGCAATCAGCCCCAGCATTTT. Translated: CASSFSPFSGTYGNQPQHF.

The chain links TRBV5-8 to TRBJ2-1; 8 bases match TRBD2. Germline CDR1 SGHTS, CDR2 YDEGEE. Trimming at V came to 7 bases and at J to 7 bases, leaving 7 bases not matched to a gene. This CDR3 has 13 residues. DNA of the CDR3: TGTGCCAGCGAGCGGGAGAGGTTAAATGAGCAGTTCTTC. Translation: CASERERLNEQFF.

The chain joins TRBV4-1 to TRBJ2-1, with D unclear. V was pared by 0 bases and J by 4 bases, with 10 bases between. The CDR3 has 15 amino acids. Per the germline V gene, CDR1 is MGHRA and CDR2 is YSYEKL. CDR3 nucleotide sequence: TGCGCCAGCAGCCAAGAATGGGCTGATTACAATGAGCAGTTCTTC. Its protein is CASSQEWADYNEQFF.

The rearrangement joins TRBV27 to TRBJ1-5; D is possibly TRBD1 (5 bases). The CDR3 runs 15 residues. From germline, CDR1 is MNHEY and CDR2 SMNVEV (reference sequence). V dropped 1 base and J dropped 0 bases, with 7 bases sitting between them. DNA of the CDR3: TGTGCCAGCAGTTTATGGGGGGATAGCAATCAGCCCCAGCATTTT. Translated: CASSLWGDSNQPQHF.

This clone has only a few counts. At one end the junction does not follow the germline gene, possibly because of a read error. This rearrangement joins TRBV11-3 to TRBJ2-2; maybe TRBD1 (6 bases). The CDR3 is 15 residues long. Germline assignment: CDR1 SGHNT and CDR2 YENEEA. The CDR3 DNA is TGTGCCAGCAGCAAATTTCAGGGGAACGCCGGGGAGCTGTTTTTT. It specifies CASSKFQGNAGELFF.

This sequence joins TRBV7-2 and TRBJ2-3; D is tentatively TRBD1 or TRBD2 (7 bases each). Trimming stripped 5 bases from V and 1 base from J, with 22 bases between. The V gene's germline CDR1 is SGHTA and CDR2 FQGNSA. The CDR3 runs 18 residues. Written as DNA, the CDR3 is TGTGCCAGCAGCCCGAGCGAGAGGGGGCTAGCGGGCACAGATACGCAGTATTTT. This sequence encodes CASSPSERGLAGTDTQYF.

CDR3 sequence (DNA): TGCAGTGCTGCGGACAGCTATGGCTACACCTTC. This codes for CSAADSYGYTF. This chain connects TRBV20-1 to TRBJ1-2, with D perhaps matching TRBD1 (6 bases). V lost 5 bases and J 4 bases, leaving 8 bases between the germline ends. Germline CDR1 is DFQATT and CDR2 is SNEGSKA (reference sequence). The CDR3 contains 11 residues.

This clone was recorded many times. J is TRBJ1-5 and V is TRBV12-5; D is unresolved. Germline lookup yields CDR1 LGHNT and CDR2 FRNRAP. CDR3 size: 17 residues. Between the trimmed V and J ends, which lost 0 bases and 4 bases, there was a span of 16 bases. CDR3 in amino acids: CASGLVTTGNQNQPQHF. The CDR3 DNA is TGTGCTAGTGGTTTGGTCACCACCGGGAACCAGAATCAGCCCCAGCATTTT.

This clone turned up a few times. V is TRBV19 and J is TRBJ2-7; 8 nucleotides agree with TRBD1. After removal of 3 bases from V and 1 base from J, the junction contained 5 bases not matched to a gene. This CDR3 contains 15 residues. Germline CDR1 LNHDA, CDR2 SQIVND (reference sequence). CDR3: CASSIGTGSSYEQYF. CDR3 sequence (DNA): TGTGCCAGTAGTATCGGGACAGGTTCGTCCTACGAGCAGTACTTC.

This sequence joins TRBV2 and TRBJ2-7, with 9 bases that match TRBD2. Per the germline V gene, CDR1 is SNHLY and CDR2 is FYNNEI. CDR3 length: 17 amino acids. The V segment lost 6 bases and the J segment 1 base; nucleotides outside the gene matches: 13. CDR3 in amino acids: CASSANSPGLASYEQYF. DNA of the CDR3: TGTGCCAGCAGCGCCAACTCCCCGGGACTAGCTTCCTACGAGCAGTACTTC.

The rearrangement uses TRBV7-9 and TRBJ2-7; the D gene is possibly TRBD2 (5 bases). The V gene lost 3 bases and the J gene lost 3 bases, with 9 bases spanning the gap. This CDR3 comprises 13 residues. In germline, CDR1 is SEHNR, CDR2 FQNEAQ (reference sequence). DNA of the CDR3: TGTGCCAGCAGCTTTCCGGGAAACTACGAGCAGTACTTC. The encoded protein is CASSFPGNYEQYF.

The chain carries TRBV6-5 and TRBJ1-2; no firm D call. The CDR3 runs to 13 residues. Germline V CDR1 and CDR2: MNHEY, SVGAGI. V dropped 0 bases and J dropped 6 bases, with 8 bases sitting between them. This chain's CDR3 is CASSYSNWDGYTF. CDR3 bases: TGTGCCAGCAGTTACTCGAACTGGGATGGCTACACCTTC.

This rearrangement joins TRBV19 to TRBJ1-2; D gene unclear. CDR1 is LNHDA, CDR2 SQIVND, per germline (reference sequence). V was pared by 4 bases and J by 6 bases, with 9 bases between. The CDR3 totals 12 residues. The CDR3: CASSNLMDGYTF. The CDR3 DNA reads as TGTGCCAGTAGTAACTTGATGGATGGCTACACCTTC.

The CDR3 bases are TGTGCCAGCAGCCCTGGGGACTTTGCTAGCACAGATACGCAGTATTTT. It translates to CASSPGDFASTDTQYF. The V gene is TRBV7-9, the J gene TRBJ2-3; a possible D gene is TRBD2 (6 bases). Trimming cost V 5 bases and J 0 bases, with 15 bases left between them. Germline lookup yields CDR1 SEHNR and CDR2 FQNEAQ (reference sequence). The CDR3 loop spans 16 amino acids. Supplemented by reference TRBV7-9 and TRBJ2-3, the full variable domain reads DTGVSQNPRHKITKRGQNVTFRCDPISEHNRLYWYRQTLGQGPEFLTYFQNEAQLEKSRLLSDRFSAERPKGSFSTLEIQRTEQGDSAMYLCASSPGDFASTDTQYFGPGTRLTVL.

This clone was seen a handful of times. The CDR3 is CASRTLQETQYF. The CDR3 DNA follows: TGCGCCAGCAGAACACTACAAGAGACCCAGTACTTC. V and J are TRBV10-1 and TRBJ2-5; D gene ambiguous. This CDR3 comprises 12 residues. Trimming shortened V by 6 bases and J by 2 bases, and 7 bases separated the two germline ends. Germline V gives CDR1 WNHNN, CDR2 SYGVQD (reference sequence).